This passage covers 23 T cell receptor beta chains from one sample sequenced in a study of T cell responses to AZD1222 COVID-19 vaccine. The data were produced by immunoSEQ multiplex PCR, yet TCRdb's version contains in-frame clones alone and is incomplete. The top ten hold roughly 4% of the sample, which has 95,000 to 150,000 clones, approximately 90% seen once. The starting material was peripheral blood, obtained on day 0 of AZD1222 vaccination. The source of these receptors is an adult in good health.

The chain is built from TRBV7-7 and TRBJ1-2, with 7 bases fitting TRBD1. In germline, CDR1 is SSHAT, CDR2 FNYEAQ (reference sequence). J gave up 4 bases and V 4 bases, and 12 bases lay outside the gene matches. This CDR3 has 16 amino acids. The CDR3 loop is CASSWRTDRNRYGYTF. The CDR3 nucleotides are TGTGCCAGCAGCTGGAGAACGGACAGGAATCGCTATGGCTACACCTTC.

The V call is TRBV6-6, the J call TRBJ1-1; D might be TRBD1 (6 bases). Trimming stripped 5 bases from V and 5 bases from J, with 15 bases between. The germline V gene encodes CDR1 MNHNY and CDR2 SVGAGI (reference sequence). This CDR3 is 14 amino acids long. CDR3 coding DNA: TGTGCCAGCAGTCGATCCACAGGGTTAACTGAAGCTTTCTTT. Its translation: CASSRSTGLTEAFF.

The chain combines TRBV6-5 with TRBJ1-1; 8 positions agree with TRBD1. The germline CDR1 and CDR2 sequences are MNHEY and SVGAGI. Losses at the gene ends were 7 bases for V and 2 bases for J; bases not matched to a gene: 3. This CDR3 contains 13 residues. The CDR3 is CASTDRVNTEAFF. The CDR3 nucleotides are TGTGCCAGCACGGACAGGGTTAACACTGAAGCTTTCTTT.

The chain carries TRBV7-8 and TRBJ2-2; 7 nucleotides match TRBD1. The V gene end was trimmed by 4 bases and the J gene end by 0 bases; junction bases not matched to a gene: 5. Germline CDR1 and CDR2: SGHVS and FQNEAQ. This CDR3 region has 16 residues. CDR3 sequence reads: CASSSQTGTNTGELFF. The CDR3, as DNA: TGTGCCAGCAGCTCTCAGACAGGGACGAACACCGGGGAGCTGTTTTTT. The full variable domain, with the rest looked up from reference TRBV7-8 and TRBJ2-2, is GAGVSQSPRYKVAKRGQDVALRCDPISGHVSLFWYQQALGQGPEFLTYFQNEAQLDKSGLPSDRFFAERPEGSVSTLKIQRTQQEDSAVYLCASSSQTGTNTGELFFGEGSRLTVL.

The chain recombines TRBV15 with TRBJ1-3; no firm D call. CDR3 length equals 16 residues. Trimming cost V 0 bases and J 0 bases, with 9 bases left between them. Germline assignment: CDR1 LNHNV and CDR2 YYDKDF (reference sequence). DNA for the CDR3: TGTGCCACCAGCAGAGAGCGGAGCAGCTCTGGAAACACCATATATTTT. Translated: CATSRERSSSGNTIYF.

This chain uses TRBV5-1 with TRBJ1-1; 7 positions match TRBD1. The length of the CDR3 is 14 residues. Germline V gene sequence: CDR1 SGHRS, CDR2 YFSETQ. V lost 0 bases and J lost 7; bases outside the gene matches: 6. Here the CDR3 reads CASSLAAGTVEAFF. The CDR3 region has the DNA TGCGCCAGCAGCTTGGCCGCTGGGACAGTTGAAGCTTTCTTT.

About this clone: An end of the junction differs from the germline gene, which may be a read error. This chain links TRBV7-7 with TRBJ2-5; no clear D gene. The CDR3 spans 13 residues. Per the germline V gene, CDR1 is SSHAT and CDR2 is FNYEAQ (reference sequence). CDR3 region: CASSLVTGETQYF. CDR3 DNA sequence: TGTGCTAGCAGCTTAGTTACGGGAGAGACCCAGTACTTC.

In DNA form, the CDR3 reads TGTGCCAGCAGCGGCCGGACAGGGGGCGCGGGGGTTACGCAGTATTTT. The encoded protein is CASSGRTGGAGVTQYF. The rearrangement uses TRBV13 and TRBJ2-3; 11 bases line up with TRBD1. Germline CDR1 reads PRHDT; CDR2 reads FYEKMQ (reference sequence). There are 16 residues in the CDR3. V lost 5 bases, J lost 8 bases, and 12 bases stayed unmatched.

The chain links TRBV25-1 to TRBJ2-2; D ambiguous. Germline V CDR1 and CDR2: MGHDK, SYGVNS. The CDR3 is 16 residues long. V shed 2 bases and J shed 0 bases, with 10 bases lying between them. The DNA for the CDR3 is TGTGCCAGCAGTGAAGTCGAGTTTGCGAACACCGGGGAGCTGTTTTTT. Amino acid sequence: CASSEVEFANTGELFF.

About this clone: This sample also contains other DNA sequences that code for the same CDR3. The rearrangement uses TRBV7-2 and TRBJ1-3; 7 bases align to TRBD1. Germline CDR1 is SGHTA and CDR2 is FQGNSA. CDR3 length: 16 amino acids. V lost 5 bases to trimming and J lost 1 base; unmatched junction nucleotides: 8. The CDR3 protein is CASSPQGGPSGNTIYF. CDR3 bases: TGTGCCAGCAGCCCCCAGGGGGGCCCTTCTGGAAACACCATATATTTT.

This sequence joins TRBV19 and TRBJ1-2; D gene ambiguous. The CDR3 sequence is 16 residues long. The germline V and J ends were trimmed by 3 bases and 4 bases, with 18 bases remaining between them. Germline CDR1 reads LNHDA; CDR2 reads SQIVND (reference sequence). DNA for the CDR3: TGTGCCAGTAGTATTATGAGCTCTGCCTCACCCTATGGCTACACCTTC. Protein sequence: CASSIMSSASPYGYTF.

The chain uses TRBV5-1 and TRBJ1-6, with unresolved D. Germline CDR1 and CDR2: SGHRS and YFSETQ. V was clipped by 5 bases and J by 7 bases, with 10 bases between them. The CDR3 consists of 13 residues. Written as DNA, the CDR3 is TGCGCCAGCAGTCTTGGAGGGAATTCACCCCTCCACTTT. Translation gives CASSLGGNSPLHF.

This clone was seen only once. The gene calls are TRBV5-4 and TRBJ1-1; D possibly corresponds to TRBD1 (5 bases). V was shortened by 4 bases and J by 5 bases, with 12 bases between the two germline ends. The CDR3 has 13 amino acids. CDR1 and CDR2 from the germline V gene are SGHNT and YYREEE (reference sequence). The CDR3 here is CASSPGWGTEAFF. The DNA for the CDR3 is TGTGCCAGCAGCCCAGGGTGGGGGACTGAAGCTTTCTTT.

The J gene is TRBJ2-4, the V gene TRBV4-3, with a possible D match to TRBD2 (5 bases). In germline, CDR1 is LGHNA, CDR2 YSLEER. This CDR3 contains 13 residues. V gave up 0 bases and J gave up 8 bases, with 8 bases separating them. CDR3 DNA: TGCGCCAGCAGCCAAGATTTGGAGGACATTCAGTACTTC. This codes for CASSQDLEDIQYF.

This chain links TRBV14 with TRBJ1-3; no reliable D call. This CDR3 is 15 amino acids long. V was shortened by 1 base and J by 1 base, with 8 bases between the two germline ends. Looked up from germline, CDR1 is SGHDN and CDR2 is FVKESK. CDR3 sequence reads: CASSQGGFSGNTIYF. The CDR3 bases are TGTGCCAGCAGCCAAGGTGGATTTTCTGGAAACACCATATATTTT.

The rearrangement uses TRBV29-1 and TRBJ1-5; 7 bases line up with TRBD1. The J segment lost 5 bases and the V segment lost 4 bases, leaving 5 bases of the junction unmatched. The CDR3 length is 13 residues. Per germline, CDR1 SQVTM and CDR2 ANQGSEA. CDR3 residues: CSVGQGGDQPQHF. The DNA for the CDR3 is TGCAGCGTTGGACAGGGAGGCGATCAGCCCCAGCATTTT.

The rearrangement joins TRBV5-1 to TRBJ2-7, with 8 bases fitting TRBD2. This CDR3 has 15 amino acids. The V gene's germline CDR1 is SGHRS and CDR2 YFSETQ. With 4 bases clipped from V and 0 bases from J, the junction kept 6 bases outside the gene matches. CDR3 protein: CASSPVAGFSYEQYF. Here the CDR3 DNA reads TGCGCCAGCAGCCCCGTAGCGGGGTTCTCCTACGAGCAGTACTTC.

The chain links TRBV3-1 (or the pseudogene TRBV3-2) to TRBJ1-2; 11 bases agree with TRBD1. J gave up 0 bases and V 5 bases, and 11 bases lay outside the gene matches. CDR1 and CDR2 (germline): LGHDT, YNNKEL (reference sequence). This CDR3 contains 18 residues. As DNA, the CDR3 is TGTGCCAGCAGCGGCTGGACAGGGGGCGATAAAACTAACTATGGCTACACCTTC. Its protein is CASSGWTGGDKTNYGYTF.

The gene calls are TRBV9 and TRBJ2-1, with D possibly TRBD2 on 5 matching bases. Looked up from germline, CDR1 is SGDLS and CDR2 is YYNGEE. Trimming removed 3 bases at V and 4 bases at J, with 20 bases between. The CDR3 length is 17 residues. The DNA of the CDR3 is TGTGCCAGCAGCGACGAACCCAGCGGCCCTAGGTACAATGAGCAGTTCTTC. Its translation is CASSDEPSGPRYNEQFF.

A single count supports this clone. J is TRBJ1-4 and V is TRBV11-2, with a weak D call TRBD1 (5 bases). The CDR3 has 15 amino acids. V was pared by 1 base and J by 6 bases, with 12 bases between. Germline CDR1 SGHAT, CDR2 FQNNGV. This chain's CDR3 is CASSLGVGGDEKLFF. The CDR3 DNA reads as TGTGCCAGCAGCTTAGGGGTCGGGGGGGATGAAAAACTGTTTTTT.

The rearrangement uses TRBV19 and TRBJ1-1; 9 bases align to TRBD1. V lost 5 bases, J lost 1 base, and 5 bases stayed unmatched. This CDR3 region has 15 residues. The germline V gene encodes CDR1 LNHDA and CDR2 SQIVND (reference sequence). The CDR3 nucleotides read TGTGCCAGTAGTTTCAGGGGACAGGGGAACACTGAAGCTTTCTTT. The encoded protein is CASSFRGQGNTEAFF.

This chain connects TRBV4-3 to TRBJ2-1; 8 nucleotides align to TRBD2. The CDR3 spans 15 residues. The ends lost 1 base at V and 2 bases at J; junction bases unmatched: 1. In germline, CDR1 is LGHNA, CDR2 YSLEER. In DNA, the CDR3 is TGCGCCAGCAGCCAAGGCGGGGGGACCTACAATGAGCAGTTCTTC. This encodes CASSQGGGTYNEQFF.

This chain joins TRBV6-5 and TRBJ1-2; maybe TRBD1 (5 bases). The V gene lost 6 bases and the J gene lost 4 bases, with 18 bases spanning the gap. Germline V gives CDR1 MNHEY, CDR2 SVGAGI. This CDR3 has 15 residues. The CDR3 is CASRYPPGQGYGYTF. CDR3 bases: TGTGCCAGCAGATACCCTCCGGGGCAAGGCTATGGCTACACCTTC.